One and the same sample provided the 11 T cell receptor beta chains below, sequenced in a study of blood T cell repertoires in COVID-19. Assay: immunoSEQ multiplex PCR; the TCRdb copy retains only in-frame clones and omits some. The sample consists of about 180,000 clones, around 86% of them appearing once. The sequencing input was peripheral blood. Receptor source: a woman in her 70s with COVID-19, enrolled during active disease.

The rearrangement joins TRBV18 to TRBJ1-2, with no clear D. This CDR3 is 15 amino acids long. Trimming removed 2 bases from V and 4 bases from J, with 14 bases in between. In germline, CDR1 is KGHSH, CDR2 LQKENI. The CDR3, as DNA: TGTGCCAGCTCACCAATCCACTTGAACCCCTATGGCTACACCTTC. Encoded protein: CASSPIHLNPYGYTF. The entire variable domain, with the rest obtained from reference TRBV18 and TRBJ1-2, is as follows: NAGVMQNPRHLVRRRGQEARLRCSPMKGHSHVYWYRQLPEEGLKFMVYLQKENIIDESGMPKERFSAEFPKEGPSILRIQQVVRGDSAAYFCASSPIHLNPYGYTFGSGTRLTVV.

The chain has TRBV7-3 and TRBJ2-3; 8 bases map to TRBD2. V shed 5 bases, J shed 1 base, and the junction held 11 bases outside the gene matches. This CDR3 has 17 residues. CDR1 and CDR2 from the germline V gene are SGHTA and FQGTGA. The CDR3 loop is CASSPRASGLGTDTQYF. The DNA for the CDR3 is TGTGCCAGCAGCCCAAGGGCTAGCGGGCTAGGCACAGATACGCAGTATTTT. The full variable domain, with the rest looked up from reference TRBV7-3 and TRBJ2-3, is GAGVSQTPSNKVTEKGKYVELRCDPISGHTALYWYRQSLGQGPEFLIYFQGTGAADDSGLPNDRFFAVRPEGSVSTLKIQRTERGDSAVYLCASSPRASGLGTDTQYFGPGTRLTVL.

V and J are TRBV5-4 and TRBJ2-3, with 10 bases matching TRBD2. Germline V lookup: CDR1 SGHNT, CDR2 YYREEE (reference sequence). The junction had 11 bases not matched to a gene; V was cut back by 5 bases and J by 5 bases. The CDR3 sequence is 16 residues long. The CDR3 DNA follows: TGTGCCAGCAGTTCTCGTCTAGCGGGAGTCGAAGATACGCAGTATTTT. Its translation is CASSSRLAGVEDTQYF.

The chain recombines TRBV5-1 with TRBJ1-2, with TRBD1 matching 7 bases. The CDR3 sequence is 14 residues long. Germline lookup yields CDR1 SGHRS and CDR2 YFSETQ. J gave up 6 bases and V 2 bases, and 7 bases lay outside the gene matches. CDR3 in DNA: TGCGCCAGCAGCTTAATTGATACAGGGGATGGCTACACCTTC. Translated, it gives CASSLIDTGDGYTF.

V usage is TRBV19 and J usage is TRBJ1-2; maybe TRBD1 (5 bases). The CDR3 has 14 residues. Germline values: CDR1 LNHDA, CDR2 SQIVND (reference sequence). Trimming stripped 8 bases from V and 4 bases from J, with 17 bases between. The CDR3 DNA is TGTGCCAGTTCCGGATCAGGGAAACTCTATGGCTACACCTTC. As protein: CASSGSGKLYGYTF.

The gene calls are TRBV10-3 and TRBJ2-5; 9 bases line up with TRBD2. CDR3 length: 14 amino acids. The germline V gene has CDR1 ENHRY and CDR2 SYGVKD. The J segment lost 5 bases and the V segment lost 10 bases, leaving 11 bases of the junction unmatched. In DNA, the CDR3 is TGTGCCACGGCTCTGCGGGAGGGCCACGAGACCCAGTACTTC. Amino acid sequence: CATALREGHETQYF.

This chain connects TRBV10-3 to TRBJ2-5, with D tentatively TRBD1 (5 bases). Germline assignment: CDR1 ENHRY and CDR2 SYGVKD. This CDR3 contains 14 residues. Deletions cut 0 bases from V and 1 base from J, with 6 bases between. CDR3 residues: CAISESRGQETQYF. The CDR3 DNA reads TGTGCCATCAGTGAGTCTAGGGGCCAAGAGACCCAGTACTTC.

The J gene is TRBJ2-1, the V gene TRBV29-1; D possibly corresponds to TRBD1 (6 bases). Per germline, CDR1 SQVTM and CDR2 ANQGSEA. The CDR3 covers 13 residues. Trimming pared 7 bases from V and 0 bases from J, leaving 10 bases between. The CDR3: CSGDRSSYNEQFF. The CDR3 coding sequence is TGCAGCGGAGACAGGTCCTCCTACAATGAGCAGTTCTTC.

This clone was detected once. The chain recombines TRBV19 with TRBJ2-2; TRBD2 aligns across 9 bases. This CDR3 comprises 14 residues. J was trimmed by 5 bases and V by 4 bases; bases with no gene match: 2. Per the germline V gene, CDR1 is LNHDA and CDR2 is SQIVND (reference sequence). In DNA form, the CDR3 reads TGTGCCAGTAGTAGCGGGAGGGTTACCGGGGAGCTGTTTTTT. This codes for CASSSGRVTGELFF.

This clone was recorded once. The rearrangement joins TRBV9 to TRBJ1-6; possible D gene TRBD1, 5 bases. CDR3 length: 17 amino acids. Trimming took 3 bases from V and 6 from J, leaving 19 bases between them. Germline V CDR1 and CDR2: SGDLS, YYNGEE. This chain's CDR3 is CASSGDFRGSINSPLHF. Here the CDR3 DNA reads TGTGCCAGCAGCGGGGACTTTAGGGGCTCTATTAATTCACCCCTCCACTTT. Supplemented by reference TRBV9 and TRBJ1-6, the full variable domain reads DSGVTQTPKHLITATGQRVTLRCSPRSGDLSVYWYQQSLDQGLQFLIQYYNGEERAKGNILERFSAQQFPDLHSELNLSSLELGDSALYFCASSGDFRGSINSPLHFGNGTRLTVT.

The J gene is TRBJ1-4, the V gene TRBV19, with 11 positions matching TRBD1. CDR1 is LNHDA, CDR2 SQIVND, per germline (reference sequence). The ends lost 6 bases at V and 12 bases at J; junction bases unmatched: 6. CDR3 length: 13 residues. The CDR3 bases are TGTGCCAGTAGCGGGACAGGGGGAGGTGAACTGTTTTTT. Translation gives CASSGTGGGELFF.